These 3 T cell receptor beta chains share one sample of origin, sequenced in a study of blood T cell repertoires in COVID-19. Assay: immunoSEQ multiplex PCR; the TCRdb copy retains only in-frame clones and omits some. The sample yields roughly 190,000 clones, 90% to 95% seen once. The material sequenced was peripheral blood. These receptors were collected from a man between 25 and 39 years old with COVID-19, enrolled during active disease.

This clone came up once. The CDR3 bases are TGCGCCAGTAGCAACGGGGTCGCCTACGAGCAGTACTTC. It is translated as CASSNGVAYEQYF. The chain couples TRBV5-1 to TRBJ2-7; TRBD2 is a possible D gene (5 bases). Trimming removed 8 bases from V and 2 bases from J, with 14 bases in between. The CDR3 consists of 13 residues. Germline V gives CDR1 SGHRS, CDR2 YFSETQ.

The chain combines TRBV7-7 with TRBJ2-3; D is perhaps TRBD1 (8 bases). Per the germline V gene, CDR1 is SSHAT and CDR2 is FNYEAQ (reference sequence). There are 15 residues in the CDR3. V was trimmed by 0 bases and J by 6 bases, leaving 13 bases between them. CDR3 residues: CASSLAQGGIDTQYF. The DNA of the CDR3 is TGTGCCAGCAGCTTAGCACAGGGGGGGATCGATACGCAGTATTTT.

The chain couples TRBV7-9 to TRBJ1-6, with D perhaps matching TRBD1 (5 bases). In germline, CDR1 is SEHNR, CDR2 FQNEAQ (reference sequence). The CDR3 is 18 residues long. Trimming cost V 5 bases and J 7 bases, with 24 bases left between them. The CDR3 sequence is CASSDPGEPWAPNSPLHF. The CDR3, as DNA: TGTGCCAGCAGCGACCCGGGGGAACCTTGGGCCCCAAATTCACCCCTCCACTTT. Drawing the rest from reference TRBV7-9 and TRBJ1-6, the complete variable domain is DTGVSQNPRHKITKRGQNVTFRCDPISEHNRLYWYRQTLGQGPEFLTYFQNEAQLEKSRLLSDRFSAERPKGSFSTLEIQRTEQGDSAMYLCASSDPGEPWAPNSPLHFGNGTRLTVT.